This is a list of T cell receptor beta chains from one sample in a study of T cells in Graves' hyperthyroidism and ophthalmopathy. TCRdb re-analysed the multiplex PCR reads in MiXCR, keeping a single row per CDR3 protein. This sample has almost 250,000 distinct CDR3 sequences; over 20% occur once, and the top ten carry approximately 35%. The specimen sequenced was blood. Every receptor here comes from a woman aged 40 to 55 with Graves' ophthalmopathy. Each CDR3 is given with its conserved first and last residue. The order of the fields is D gene, J gene, clone size, V gene, CDR3 length, CDR3 DNA, CDR3 protein. The D gene is left open where the match is weak. A row's size may be missing; if present it is once, few, many or a size class.

>.|TRBJ1-2|few|TRBV15|15
TGTGCCACCAGCAGCCACATAAACGACATGGGTGGCTACACCTTC
CATSSHINDMGGYTF
>.|TRBJ2-7|many|TRBV6-1|14
TGTGCCAGCAGTGAAGGACACCTCACCTACGAGCAGTACTTC
CASSEGHLTYEQYF
>.|TRBJ1-4|many|TRBV9|15
TGTGCCAGCAGCGTAGAAGAGGGTCTCGCTGCAGAGCTGTTTTTT
CASSVEEGLAAELFF
>.|TRBJ2-2|many|TRBV19|16
TGTGCCAGTAGTATTAGTGGGGTCACGGGCACCGGGGAGCTGTTTTTT
CASSISGVTGTGELFF
>.|TRBJ2-7|many|TRBV9|15
TGTGCCAGCAGCGAACATGGCCTAAGCTCCTACGAGCAGTACTTC
CASSEHGLSSYEQYF
>TRBD2|TRBJ2-2|many|TRBV6-1|16
TGTGCCAGCAGTGATCACAGCGGGAGTATGACCGGGGAGCTGTTTTTT
CASSDHSGSMTGELFF
>.|TRBJ2-4|.|TRBV20-1|14
TGCAGTGCTACGGGAGAGGGGGCCAAAAACATTCAGTACTTC
CSATGEGAKNIQYF
>.|TRBJ2-7|many|TRBV2|12
TGTGCCAGCAGTGGCACAGGGAATGGGCAGTACTTC
CASSGTGNGQYF
>.|TRBJ2-7|.|TRBV6-1|13
TGTGCCAGCAACCAGGGAGTCCGCTACGAGCGGTACTTC
CASNQGVRYERYF
>TRBD1|TRBJ2-7|.|TRBV15|15
TGTGCCACCAGCAGCCTTGGCAGGGGGAGATACGAGCAGTACTTC
CATSSLGRGRYEQYF
>TRBD1|TRBJ1-1|.|TRBV20-1|14
TGCAGTGCTAGACGCAGGGGGCAAGTAACTGAAGCTTTCTTT
CSARRRGQVTEAFF
>TRBD1|TRBJ2-7|many|TRBV20-1|14
TGCAGTGCTAGCTACCGGGACAGCCTCTACGAGCAGTACTTC
CSASYRDSLYEQYF
>.|TRBJ2-7|many|TRBV30|14
TGTGCCTGGAGTGTAGGAGGGGTTAACAACGAGCAGTACTTC
CAWSVGGVNNEQYF
>TRBD1|TRBJ1-1|few|TRBV5-1|15
TGCGCCAGCACCCCGTGGGGACAGCCAAACACTGAAGCTTTCTTT
CASTPWGQPNTEAFF
>TRBD1|TRBJ2-7|many|TRBV27|15
TGTGCCAGCAGTCCCCAGACAGGGAATACCTACGAGCAGTACTTC
CASSPQTGNTYEQYF
>TRBD1|TRBJ2-7|many|TRBV20-1|14
TGTAGTGCTTCGTCCGGGACAGTAACCTACGAGCAGTACTTC
CSASSGTVTYEQYF
>TRBD1|TRBJ2-2|many|TRBV5-1|16
TGCGCCAGCAGCTTAAACGGACAGGGGGCGCCCGGGGAGCTGTTTTTT
CASSLNGQGAPGELFF
>TRBD2|TRBJ2-7|.|TRBV2|14
TGTGCCAGTAGGGCTACTAGCGGGGCCTACGAGCAGTACTTC
CASRATSGAYEQYF
>TRBD1|TRBJ2-2|.|TRBV19|15
TGTGCCAGTAGTCCGGGACAGGGGGCTAACGGGGAGCTGTTTTTT
CASSPGQGANGELFF
>.|TRBJ2-7|.|TRBV9|15
TGTGCCAGCAGCGCAGCGATGGGGGTCTCCTACGAGCAGTACTTC
CASSAAMGVSYEQYF
>.|TRBJ2-7|many|TRBV7-8|14
TGTGCCAGCAGCCCCAGGACCGACGGCCACGAGCAGTACTTC
CASSPRTDGHEQYF
>TRBD1|TRBJ2-7|many|TRBV4-2|16
TGTGCCAGCGCCCGGGGGTCTTGGCAGGGGGCGGACGAGCAGTACTTC
CASARGSWQGADEQYF
>.|TRBJ1-5|many|TRBV6-1|14
TGTGCCAGCAGCCTCAGGGCCCAGAATCAGCCCCAGCATTTT
CASSLRAQNQPQHF
>.|TRBJ2-5|.|TRBV24-1|13
TGTGCCACCAATGGGTTGAGTAAAGAGACCCAGTACTTC
CATNGLSKETQYF
>.|TRBJ2-7|.|TRBV9|17
TGTGCCAGCAGCGTAGTACGGGGGACCATGAAAGTATACGAGCAGTACTTC
CASSVVRGTMKVYEQYF
>.|TRBJ2-7|many|TRBV19|14
TGTGCCAGTAGTATCGACAGAAGCTCCTACGAGCAGTACTTC
CASSIDRSSYEQYF
>TRBD1|TRBJ1-2|many|TRBV28|14
TGTGCCAGCAAAGGACAGGCGACCATCTATGGCTACACCTTC
CASKGQATIYGYTF
>.|TRBJ1-1|.|TRBV28|14
TGTGCCAGCAGCCCTACCACTCAGCGGACTGAAGCTTTCTTT
CASSPTTQRTEAFF
>.|TRBJ2-7|.|TRBV18|15
TGTGCCAGCTCGACGGCGAGCGGAAGCTCCTACGAGCAGTACTTC
CASSTASGSSYEQYF
>.|TRBJ1-1|.|TRBV12-3/TRBV12-4|13
TGTGCCAGCAGTTTCCTGACAGCTCCCGAAGCTTTCTTT
CASSFLTAPEAFF
>.|TRBJ2-5|.|TRBV6-1|15
TGTGCCAGCAGTGAATACGAGGGAGGGGGGAAGACCCAGTACTTC
CASSEYEGGGKTQYF
>TRBD1|TRBJ1-1|many|TRBV18|15
TGTGCCAGCTCACCTATGGGACAGGTAAACACTGAAGCTTTCTTT
CASSPMGQVNTEAFF
>TRBD1|TRBJ1-2|few|TRBV13|16
TGTGCCAGCAGCTTAGGCCGGGACAGGGGGAACTATGGCTACACCTTC
CASSLGRDRGNYGYTF
>.|TRBJ2-7|many|TRBV5-6|12
TGTGCCAGCACCCGCGACAGGTACGAGCAGTACTTC
CASTRDRYEQYF
>.|TRBJ2-5|many|TRBV24-1|13
TGTGCCACCAGTGATTTATTCGGGGAGACCCAGTACTTC
CATSDLFGETQYF
>.|TRBJ2-5|.|TRBV15|11
TGTGCCACCAGCAGAGGGGGGACCCAGTACTTC
CATSRGGTQYF
>.|TRBJ1-1|many|TRBV6-1|18
TGTGCCAGCAGTGAATTCAAACCCCGGGACGGATTGAACACTGAAGCTTTCTTT
CASSEFKPRDGLNTEAFF
>.|TRBJ2-5|many|TRBV3-1|16
TGTGCCAGCAGCCAAGCGGAATACAGGCCGCGGGAGACCCAGTACTTC
CASSQAEYRPRETQYF
>TRBD1|TRBJ1-1|many|TRBV2|12
TGTGCCAGCAGGACAGGGAAGGACGAAGCTTTCTTT
CASRTGKDEAFF
>.|TRBJ1-1|many|TRBV7-9|12
TGTGCCAGCAATACAGGGCAGACTGAAGCTTTCTTT
CASNTGQTEAFF
>TRBD1|TRBJ1-3|many|TRBV28|17
TGTGCCAGCAGTTTACAGGGGGCACACTATAAGGGAAACACCATATATTTT
CASSLQGAHYKGNTIYF
>.|TRBJ2-7|many|TRBV20-1|13
TGCAGTGCAGACGCCCCGGTTGGCGACGAGCAGTACTTC
CSADAPVGDEQYF
>.|TRBJ2-7|many|TRBV30|11
TGTGCCTGGGGAAGATCCTACGAGCAGTACTTC
CAWGRSYEQYF
>TRBD2|TRBJ2-2|many|TRBV6-5|16
TGTGCCAGCAGTTACGGGGCTAGCGGGGGCACCGGGGAGCTGTTTTTT
CASSYGASGGTGELFF
>.|TRBJ1-1|many|TRBV29-1|11
TGCAGCGTTGAAGGTGACACTGAAGCTTTCTTT
CSVEGDTEAFF
>.|TRBJ1-1|.|TRBV27|15
TGTGCCAGCAGTCTAGGGGCAGGGTTTAGCACTGAAGCTTTCTTT
CASSLGAGFSTEAFF
>TRBD1|TRBJ1-2|.|TRBV19|15
TGTGCCAGTTACCGAGCAGACAGGGGCGGACATGGCTACACCTTC
CASYRADRGGHGYTF
>.|TRBJ2-5|many|TRBV27|17
TGTGCCAGCAGTTTACCCCTTCTAGCCCGGGCGGGAGAGACCCAGTACTTC
CASSLPLLARAGETQYF
>TRBD2|TRBJ2-5|few|TRBV7-2|16
TGTGCCAGCAGCTTAGTATCGCTAGCGGGGGTAGAGACCCAGTACTTC
CASSLVSLAGVETQYF
>.|TRBJ1-1|.|TRBV28|14
TGTGCCAGCAGTCCCCGACAGTTAAGCACTGAAGCTTTCTTT
CASSPRQLSTEAFF
>.|TRBJ2-5|many|TRBV6-1|12
TGTGCCAGCAGTGAGACCGGAGAGACCCAGTACTTC
CASSETGETQYF
>.|TRBJ2-7|many|TRBV12-3/TRBV12-4|11
TGTGCCAGCAGTTTGAACTACGGGCAGTACTTC
CASSLNYGQYF
>TRBD2|TRBJ2-7|many|TRBV7-2|19
TGTGCCAGCAGCTCCGGCCGCACCGGGACTAGCGGGAGGAGATACGAGCAGTACTTC
CASSSGRTGTSGRRYEQYF
>TRBD2|TRBJ2-2|many|TRBV19|14
TGTGCCAGTAGTGACCTAGCGGGAGTCTGGGAGCTGTTTTTT
CASSDLAGVWELFF